Below, 3 T cell receptor beta chains from the same sample are listed, as sequenced in a study of spatial heterogeneity in lung cancer. TCRdb reanalysed the 5' RACE reads using MiXCR and keeps one entry per CDR3 protein. Of about 35,000 distinct CDR3 sequences in the sample, approximately 3.1% were seen once. The time point: sample taken at primary tumor resection. This material consisted of normal lung tissue next to the tumor, taken at surgery. These TCRs come from a male donor with early-stage non-small cell lung cancer.

This clonotype was counted only a few times. The chain recombines TRBV6-5 with TRBJ1-1; a possible D gene is TRBD1 (6 bases). CDR1 and CDR2 from the germline V gene are MNHEY and SVGAGI. The CDR3 sequence is 14 residues long. The V end was cut by 6 bases, the J end by 3 bases, with 14 bases between. CDR3 sequence: CASSPRQEDTEAFF. DNA of the CDR3: TGTGCCAGCAGCCCGAGACAGGAGGACACTGAAGCTTTCTTT.

This clonotype was recorded a few times. This chain connects TRBV4-2 to TRBJ1-5, with D possibly TRBD1 on 5 matching bases. Germline lookup yields CDR1 LGHNA and CDR2 YNFKEQ. V lost 3 bases and J 11 bases, leaving 26 bases between the germline ends. The length of the CDR3 is 17 residues. The CDR3 region is CASSQDQGTGISGTQHF. DNA for the CDR3: TGTGCCAGCAGCCAGGACCAGGGCACTGGGATTTCTGGGACCCAGCATTTT.

This clonotype was counted at least ten times. The CDR3 here is CASTGLAGGLEQYF. In DNA form, the CDR3 reads TGTGCCAGCACAGGACTAGCGGGAGGGTTAGAGCAGTACTTC. This chain connects TRBV28 to TRBJ2-7, with 15 bases fitting TRBD2. The CDR3 runs 14 residues. J lost 7 bases, V lost 7 bases, and 5 bases had no gene match. Germline V gene lookup returns CDR1 MDHEN and CDR2 SYDVKM.